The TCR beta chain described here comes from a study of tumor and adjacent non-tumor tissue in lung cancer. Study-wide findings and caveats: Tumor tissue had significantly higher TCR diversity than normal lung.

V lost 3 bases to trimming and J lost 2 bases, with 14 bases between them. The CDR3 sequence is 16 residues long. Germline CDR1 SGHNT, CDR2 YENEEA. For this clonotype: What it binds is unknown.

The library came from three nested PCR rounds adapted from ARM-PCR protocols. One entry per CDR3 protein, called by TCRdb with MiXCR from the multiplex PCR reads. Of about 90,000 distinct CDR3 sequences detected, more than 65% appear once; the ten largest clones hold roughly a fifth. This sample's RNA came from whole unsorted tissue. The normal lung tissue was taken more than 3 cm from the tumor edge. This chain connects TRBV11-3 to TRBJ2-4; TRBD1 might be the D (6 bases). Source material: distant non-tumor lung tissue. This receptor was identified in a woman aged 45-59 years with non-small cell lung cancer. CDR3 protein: CASSFRTGFTKNIQYF. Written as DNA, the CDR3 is TGTGCCAGCAGCTTTCGAACAGGGTTCACCAAAAACATTCAGTACTTC.